This T cell receptor beta chain was captured in a study of regulatory T cells in long-lasting Graves disease. Study in general: With positive TSH receptor antibodies and over 5 years of antithyroid drugs, Graves' disease was considered persistent. Study-level findings and limits: Analyses excluded thyroid tissue, covering peripheral blood alone. Persistent disease was characterized by preferential usage of TRBV28, TRBJ1-2 and TRBJ2-5.

J lost 7 bases, V lost 3 bases, and 9 bases had no gene match. In germline, CDR1 is DFQATT, CDR2 SNEGSKA (reference sequence). This CDR3 comprises 14 residues. Through Arm-PCR of CDR3 regions and iRepertoire HTBI primers, TCR beta libraries were built. TCRdb re-derived calls from the multiplex PCR reads in MiXCR, one entry per CDR3 protein. Of some 420,000 distinct CDR3 sequences listed, approximately 22% are singletons. Note on this clonotype: What it binds is not known.

Regarding time point: persistent/refractory GD, antithyroid drugs over 5 years with positive TRAb. PBMC-extracted RNA yielded the TCR library. The chain links TRBV20-1 to TRBJ1-2; 9 bases agree with TRBD1. The TCR originated in a female donor with Graves disease. Sequenced here: peripheral blood mononuclear cells (PBMCs), sampled when the disease was refractory, from a patient treated with antithyroid drugs. CDR3 in DNA: TGCAGTGCTAGGGTTGGACAGGGGCTACGTGGCTACACCTTC. It translates to CSARVGQGLRGYTF.